This T cell receptor (beta chain) came from a study of beta chain features in type 1 diabetes. Study-level background: The patients were much like the healthy donors in age, gender and cell yields.

Expressed TCRB transcripts were sequenced after all isolated RNA was converted to cDNA. Method: immunoSEQ multiplex PCR; TCRdb's copy keeps in-frame clones and lacks some. This sample has some 660,000 clones, with more than 12% found just once. From germline, CDR1 is SGHTA and CDR2 FQGNSA. The CDR3 runs to 14 residues. Trimming stripped 4 bases from V and 4 bases from J, with 13 bases between. Study outcomes and limitations: Amplification by PCR could prefer shorter templates, with the same effect in patients and controls. VDJ junctions sequenced from type 1 diabetes patients showed fewer insertions and more deletions. Patients with Type 1 diabetes showed moderately but significantly shorter TCRB CDR3s in all four CD4+ subsets. It was not settled here whether HLA type affects TCRB rearrangement.

This clone was seen just once. As yet, its antigen is unknown. Material for sequencing was naive CD4+ T cells from blood. The chain recombines TRBV7-2 with TRBJ1-2; D possibly corresponds to TRBD1 (5 bases). The receptor comes from a man younger than 35 with type 1 diabetes. The DNA of the CDR3 is TGTGCCAGCAGCTCCCCCGGGGCGGGCTATGGCTACACCTTC. Its translation: CASSSPGAGYGYTF. Based on the CDR3 plus reference TRBV7-2 and TRBJ1-2, the full variable domain is GAGVSQSPSNKVTEKGKDVELRCDPISGHTALYWYRQSLGQGLEFLIYFQGNSAPDKSGLPSDRFSAERTGGSVSTLTIQRTQQEDSAVYLCASSSPGAGYGYTFGSGTRLTVV.